This T cell receptor (beta chain) was sequenced during a study of blood T cell repertoires in COVID-19. On the study more broadly: The analysed material was cDNA or gDNA that came from T cells, B-cell-depleted T cells, or PBMCs.

V was pared by 1 base and J by 3 bases, with 7 bases between. The germline CDR1 and CDR2 sequences are SGHDT and YYEEEE. The length of the CDR3 is 13 residues. Two consecutive negative NP/OP PCR tests, clearance, or resolved symptoms defined Cohort 3 recovery. Original analysis: Nucleated cell number was recorded as an estimate derived from reference gene primer amplification. TCRdb's copy holds only in-frame clones and misses some; the assay was immunoSEQ multiplex PCR. The V and J calls and clone size come from that table; D and trimming were worked out from the DNA. The repertoire holds around 200,000 clones, with about nine tenths as singletons.

The gene calls are TRBV5-6 and TRBJ1-2, with D perhaps matching TRBD1 (6 bases). The sample taken for sequencing was PBMCs or T cells enriched from blood (not recorded which). This clonotype was sampled from a man aged 25 to 40 who had recovered from COVID-19. The CDR3 is CASSLRTDYGYTF. CDR3 DNA sequence: TGTGCCAGCAGCTTGAGGACAGACTATGGCTACACCTTC.